One sample yielded the 2 T cell receptor beta chains listed below, sequenced in a study of CD8+ T cells in alopecia areata. The treatment: oral pan-JAK inhibitor, 5-10 mg twice daily. Investigators isolated RNA and reverse transcribed it into cDNA to act as the sequencing template. Some clones are missing from TCRdb's copy, which holds only in-frame ones; the method was immunoSEQ multiplex PCR. The sample lists 250,000 to 300,000 clones, roughly 50% occurring once. The starting material was CD4+ T cells sorted from blood, obtained at week 24, from a patient treated with tofacitinib. These receptors came from a human donor with alopecia areata.

The table lists this clone with a few counts. Other DNA sequences in the sample encode the same CDR3. This chain links TRBV5-1 with TRBJ2-3; the match to TRBD2 covers 8 bases. This CDR3 spans 15 amino acids. The germline gives CDR1 SGHRS, CDR2 YFSETQ. The ends lost 0 bases at V and 3 bases at J; junction bases unmatched: 3. Here the CDR3 DNA reads TGCGCCAGCAGCTTGGACGGGAGGGGTACAGATACGCAGTATTTT. As protein: CASSLDGRGTDTQYF.

The chain carries TRBV30 and TRBJ2-1; 10 positions match TRBD2. The CDR3 is made up of 18 amino acids. J lost 1 base, V lost 1 base, and 10 bases had no gene match. CDR1 and CDR2 (germline): GTSNPN, SVGIG (reference sequence). CDR3 protein: CAWSDLTSGENSYNEQFF. As DNA, the CDR3 is TGTGCCTGGAGTGATCTAACTAGCGGGGAAAATTCCTACAATGAGCAGTTCTTC.